This T cell receptor beta chain emerged from a study of blood T cell repertoires in COVID-19. Study context: Donors in the United States, Italy and Spain gave samples during acute or convalescent COVID-19.

In the original workflow: From reference gene primer amplification, estimates of nucleated cell counts were derived. The data were produced by immunoSEQ multiplex PCR, yet TCRdb's version contains in-frame clones alone and is incomplete. The DNA gave D and trimming, while V, J and clone size come from that table. Here the sample spans 220,000 or so clones, about 90% being singletons. Germline assignment: CDR1 SGHRS and CDR2 YFSETQ. The CDR3 is made up of 11 amino acids. V was clipped by 4 bases and J by 4 bases, with 6 bases between them. The V and J genes are TRBV5-1 and TRBJ2-7; no firm D call. The receptor was derived from a man aged 60-69 years with COVID-19, enrolled during active disease. The sample consisted of peripheral blood. CDR3 nucleotide sequence: TGCGCCAGCAGCCTTGAGTACGAGCAGTACTTC. This codes for CASSLEYEQYF. Combining the CDR3 with reference TRBV5-1 and TRBJ2-7 gives the whole variable domain KAGVTQTPRYLIKTRGQQVTLSCSPISGHRSVSWYQQTPGQGLQFLFEYFSETQRNKGNFPGRFSGRQFSNSRSEMNVSTLELGDSALYLCASSLEYEQYFGPGTRLTVT.